The source of this TCR beta chain is a study of blood T cell repertoires in COVID-19. The V gene's germline CDR1 is SEHNR and CDR2 FQNEAQ (reference sequence). The V gene end was trimmed by 4 bases and the J gene end by 4 bases; junction bases not matched to a gene: 4. This CDR3 has 13 residues. TCRdb's copy holds only in-frame clones and misses some; the assay was immunoSEQ multiplex PCR. Of fewer than 120,000 clones in the sample, 76% are singletons; the top ten hold around 4%. Sequences were obtained from peripheral blood. This sequence joins TRBV7-9 and TRBJ2-7; 7 nucleotides agree with TRBD1. This receptor was obtained from a woman aged 80 or over with acute or convalescent COVID-19. CDR3 nucleotides: TGTGCCAGCAGCTACCCAGGGGGTTACGAGCAGTACTTC. Translating it yields CASSYPGGYEQYF. Full variable domain (outside the CDR3, taken from reference TRBV7-9 and TRBJ2-7): DTGVSQNPRHKITKRGQNVTFRCDPISEHNRLYWYRQTLGQGPEFLTYFQNEAQLEKSRLLSDRFSAERPKGSFSTLEIQRTEQGDSAMYLCASSYPGGYEQYFGPGTRLTVT.